Shown below are 2 T cell receptor beta chains from a single sample sequenced in a study of cytomegalovirus exposure and HLA in healthy donors. Primers: 60 Vbeta forward and 13 Jbeta reverse. The method was immunoSEQ multiplex PCR; TCRdb's version includes in-frame clones alone and lacks a portion of them. The sample lists approximately 100,000 clones; 76% were seen once. Sequenced input: PBMCs. The source is a woman aged 45-60 years in good health and CMV-seropositive.

The chain is built from TRBV9 and TRBJ1-1; the D gene is possibly TRBD1 (6 bases). The CDR3 loop spans 15 amino acids. Trimming left V 4 bases short and J 2 bases short, with 15 bases between. Germline CDR1 reads SGDLS; CDR2 reads YYNGEE. For the CDR3, the DNA is TGTGCCAGCAGCCGTCAAGGGACACCCAACACTGAAGCTTTCTTT. This gives the protein CASSRQGTPNTEAFF.

The chain is built from TRBV5-5 and TRBJ1-3; 7 bases match TRBD1. Germline assignment: CDR1 SGHKS and CDR2 YYEKEE (reference sequence). The CDR3 contains 16 residues. The ends lost 4 bases at V and 0 bases at J; junction bases unmatched: 7. CDR3 amino acids: CASSQDRFFSGNTIYF. For the CDR3, the DNA is TGTGCCAGCAGCCAGGACAGGTTTTTCTCTGGAAACACCATATATTTT.